A selection of T cell receptor beta chains follows, all from one sample in a study of cytomegalovirus exposure and HLA in healthy donors. This table comes from immunoSEQ multiplex PCR, and its TCRdb copy is limited to in-frame clones, with some not included. This table holds over 75,000 clones, around 80% found once. Sequenced material: PBMCs. Receptors were obtained from a male donor in good health and CMV-seropositive. Each CDR3 is given with its conserved first and last residue.

j_gene: TRBJ2-3
v_gene: TRBV4-1
CDR3aa: CASSQAGWGTDTQYF

j_gene: TRBJ1-3
v_gene: TRBV2
CDR3aa: CATDPQGGEGNTIYF

j_gene: TRBJ2-6
v_gene: TRBV21-1
CDR3aa: CASSKLATVSGANVLTF

j_gene: TRBJ2-1
v_gene: TRBV7-6
CDR3aa: CASSSRAGGPSSYNEQFF

j_gene: TRBJ1-2
v_gene: TRBV29-1
CDR3aa: CSVGTGLEGYTF

j_gene: TRBJ1-5
v_gene: TRBV2
CDR3aa: CASSGQGLGNQPQHF

j_gene: TRBJ1-5
v_gene: TRBV18
CDR3aa: CASSLQGAVQPQHF

j_gene: TRBJ1-5
v_gene: TRBV4-1
CDR3aa: CASSYKAGEQPQHF

j_gene: TRBJ1-2
v_gene: TRBV5-6
CDR3aa: CASSSGTSNYGYTF

j_gene: TRBJ2-5
v_gene: TRBV18
CDR3aa: CASSRRDLRETQYF

j_gene: TRBJ2-1
v_gene: TRBV5-6
CDR3aa: CASSFSGQGYNEQFF

j_gene: TRBJ2-1
v_gene: TRBV11-3
CDR3aa: CASSLDSLREQFF

j_gene: TRBJ2-3
v_gene: TRBV6-6
CDR3aa: CASTQTSGGATDTQYF

j_gene: TRBJ1-5
v_gene: TRBV2
CDR3aa: CASTRQGNQPQHF

j_gene: TRBJ2-7
v_gene: TRBV5-1
CDR3aa: CASSPSTGGEQYF

j_gene: TRBJ2-7
v_gene: TRBV6-5
CDR3aa: CASSRAQGRAYEQYF

j_gene: TRBJ2-1
v_gene: TRBV25-1
CDR3aa: CASSDQGAGNEQFF

j_gene: TRBJ1-6
v_gene: TRBV27
CDR3aa: CASRVAQTPNSPLHF

j_gene: TRBJ1-1
v_gene: TRBV6-5
CDR3aa: CASSYRGDTEAFF

j_gene: TRBJ2-2
v_gene: TRBV13
CDR3aa: CASSSWTSGTTGELFF

j_gene: TRBJ2-1
v_gene: TRBV30
CDR3aa: CAWSVGQGRLHEQFF

j_gene: TRBJ2-2
v_gene: TRBV7-2
CDR3aa: CASSLLATNTGELFF